The rows below give T cell receptor beta chains drawn from one sample of a study of shared clonotypes between healthy human individuals. Repertoires were generated with immunoSEQ multiplex PCR, while TCRdb's copy carries only in-frame clones and drops some. The table records more than 550,000 clones, roughly 88% of them present only once. Sequencing was done on a sample of memory CD8+ T cells from PBMCs. These receptors were taken from a man between 18 and 29 years old in good health. Some clones in this sample may be carry-over from other donors' samples. CDR3s include the opening cysteine and the closing phenylalanine or tryptophan. The D gene is left open where the match is weak. Part of the rows lack a size; the others show once, few, many or a class for expanded clones.

j_gene: TRBJ2-7
len: 15
abundance: NA
v_gene: TRBV5-4
d_gene: TRBD2
CDR3nt: TGTGCCAGCAGGGGGGGACTAGCGGGGTCCTACGAGCAGTACTTC
CDR3aa: CASRGGLAGSYEQYF

j_gene: TRBJ2-7
len: 13
abundance: NA
v_gene: TRBV11-3
d_gene: NA
CDR3nt: TGTGCCAGCAGCTTAGGGGGATTCGACGAGCAGTACTTC
CDR3aa: CASSLGGFDEQYF

j_gene: TRBJ2-1
len: 17
abundance: NA
v_gene: TRBV12-5
d_gene: TRBD2
CDR3nt: TGTGCTAGTGGTTTGGTACCAACTAGCGGGAGTTACAATGAGCAGTTCTTC
CDR3aa: CASGLVPTSGSYNEQFF

j_gene: TRBJ2-5
len: 15
abundance: NA
v_gene: TRBV27
d_gene: TRBD1
CDR3nt: TGTGCCAGCAGATCCACCGGGACAGGGGTCGAGACCCAGTACTTC
CDR3aa: CASRSTGTGVETQYF

j_gene: TRBJ2-3
len: 14
abundance: NA
v_gene: TRBV10-2
d_gene: NA
CDR3nt: TGCGCCAGCAGCGGAGGACAGACTACAGATACGCAGTATTTT
CDR3aa: CASSGGQTTDTQYF

j_gene: TRBJ2-1
len: 11
abundance: few
v_gene: TRBV7-6
d_gene: NA
CDR3nt: TGTGCCAGCAGCTCATTAGCGGAGCAGTTCTTC
CDR3aa: CASSSLAEQFF

j_gene: TRBJ2-1
len: 11
abundance: NA
v_gene: TRBV5-6
d_gene: NA
CDR3nt: TGTGCCAGCGGTAGTGGTCATGAGCAGTTCTTC
CDR3aa: CASGSGHEQFF

j_gene: TRBJ2-1
len: 17
abundance: NA
v_gene: TRBV7-8
d_gene: TRBD2
CDR3nt: TGTGCCAGCAGCTTTTGGGCTCTAGCGGGAACGGGTAATGAGCAGTTCTTC
CDR3aa: CASSFWALAGTGNEQFF

j_gene: TRBJ2-2
len: 15
abundance: NA
v_gene: TRBV6-4
d_gene: NA
CDR3nt: TGTGCCAGCAGTGACAGGAGTTTCAACACCGGGGAGCTGTTTTTT
CDR3aa: CASSDRSFNTGELFF

j_gene: TRBJ2-7
len: 13
abundance: NA
v_gene: TRBV7-3
d_gene: NA
CDR3nt: TGTGCCAGCAGCGAGGGGCCTGGGTACGAGCAGTACTTC
CDR3aa: CASSEGPGYEQYF

j_gene: TRBJ1-1
len: 15
abundance: NA
v_gene: TRBV6-5
d_gene: NA
CDR3nt: TGTGCCAGCAGTTACTCATGGACGCTGCAGACTGAAGCTTTCTTT
CDR3aa: CASSYSWTLQTEAFF

j_gene: TRBJ2-7
len: 12
abundance: NA
v_gene: TRBV28
d_gene: NA
CDR3nt: TGTGCCAGCAGTTTGATAGGACGGGAGCAGTACTTC
CDR3aa: CASSLIGREQYF

j_gene: TRBJ2-2
len: 14
abundance: NA
v_gene: TRBV27
d_gene: NA
CDR3nt: TGTGCCAGCAGATTACTGCAGGTCACCGGGGAGCTGTTTTTT
CDR3aa: CASRLLQVTGELFF

j_gene: TRBJ2-7
len: 12
abundance: NA
v_gene: TRBV11-2
d_gene: NA
CDR3nt: TGTGCCAGCCTCGGGGCGGTCAACGAGCAGTACTTC
CDR3aa: CASLGAVNEQYF

j_gene: TRBJ1-5
len: 13
abundance: many
v_gene: TRBV2
d_gene: NA
CDR3nt: TGTGCCAGCAGTAGCCAGGGGACTCAGCCCCAGCATTTT
CDR3aa: CASSSQGTQPQHF

j_gene: TRBJ1-1
len: 13
abundance: once
v_gene: TRBV19
d_gene: NA
CDR3nt: TGTGCCAGTAGGGGACACTCAAAAACTGAAGCTTTCTTT
CDR3aa: CASRGHSKTEAFF

j_gene: TRBJ2-3
len: 17
abundance: NA
v_gene: TRBV18
d_gene: TRBD1
CDR3nt: TGTGCCAGCTCACTAATCCGGACAGGGGCCCCCACAGATACGCAGTATTTT
CDR3aa: CASSLIRTGAPTDTQYF

j_gene: TRBJ2-3
len: 16
abundance: NA
v_gene: TRBV6-4
d_gene: NA
CDR3nt: TGTGCCAGCAGTGTGGGTATACAGGGACCCACAGATACGCAGTATTTT
CDR3aa: CASSVGIQGPTDTQYF

j_gene: TRBJ2-2
len: 13
abundance: NA
v_gene: TRBV6-5
d_gene: NA
CDR3nt: TGTGCCAGCAGTTTACAGGGTCCCGGGGAGCTGTTTTTT
CDR3aa: CASSLQGPGELFF

j_gene: TRBJ1-5
len: 16
abundance: NA
v_gene: TRBV19
d_gene: NA
CDR3nt: TGTGCCAGTAGTATAGAGGGAATTACAGGGAATCAGCCCCAGCATTTT
CDR3aa: CASSIEGITGNQPQHF

j_gene: TRBJ2-1
len: 18
abundance: NA
v_gene: TRBV11-1
d_gene: TRBD2
CDR3nt: TGTGCCAGCAGCTTAGGACTGGGGGCGGGAGGGCGGCACAATGAGCAGTTCTTC
CDR3aa: CASSLGLGAGGRHNEQFF

j_gene: TRBJ1-1
len: 14
abundance: NA
v_gene: TRBV27
d_gene: TRBD1
CDR3nt: TGTGCCAGCAGTATCGGGACAGCGAACACTGAAGCTTTCTTT
CDR3aa: CASSIGTANTEAFF

j_gene: TRBJ1-4
len: 12
abundance: NA
v_gene: TRBV4-1
d_gene: NA
CDR3nt: TGCGCCAGCAGCCCCCCGGATGAAAAACTGTTTTTT
CDR3aa: CASSPPDEKLFF

j_gene: TRBJ1-2
len: 14
abundance: NA
v_gene: TRBV10-3
d_gene: NA
CDR3nt: TGTGCCATCAGTGGCATAGGGAGCAACTATGGCTACACCTTC
CDR3aa: CAISGIGSNYGYTF

j_gene: TRBJ2-7
len: 13
abundance: NA
v_gene: TRBV27
d_gene: NA
CDR3nt: TGTGCCAGCAGTTACGGGAGCGGCTACGAGCAGTACTTC
CDR3aa: CASSYGSGYEQYF

j_gene: TRBJ1-1
len: 13
abundance: NA
v_gene: TRBV7-6
d_gene: NA
CDR3nt: TGTGCCAGCAGCTTAGAGGGGGGCACTGAAGCTTTCTTT
CDR3aa: CASSLEGGTEAFF

j_gene: TRBJ2-7
len: 15
abundance: NA
v_gene: TRBV9
d_gene: NA
CDR3nt: TGTGCCAGCAGCGTAGGGACCGAGAATATCTACGAGCAGTACTTC
CDR3aa: CASSVGTENIYEQYF

j_gene: TRBJ2-3
len: 17
abundance: NA
v_gene: TRBV9
d_gene: NA
CDR3nt: TGTGCCAGCAGCCCACTAAGGGGAGCGCACCTAGGGAATACGCAGTATTTT
CDR3aa: CASSPLRGAHLGNTQYF

j_gene: TRBJ2-7
len: 14
abundance: NA
v_gene: TRBV2
d_gene: TRBD2
CDR3nt: TGTGCCAGCAGTGAGATAGCGGGAGGGTCCGAGCAGTACTTC
CDR3aa: CASSEIAGGSEQYF

j_gene: TRBJ1-1
len: 12
abundance: NA
v_gene: TRBV30
d_gene: NA
CDR3nt: TGTGCCTGGAGTGTAGGGGACACTGAAGCTTTCTTT
CDR3aa: CAWSVGDTEAFF

j_gene: TRBJ2-5
len: 14
abundance: few
v_gene: TRBV27
d_gene: NA
CDR3nt: TGTGCCAGTAGATTTGGCGCCCGGTTGGAGACCCAGTACTTC
CDR3aa: CASRFGARLETQYF

j_gene: TRBJ2-3
len: 16
abundance: NA
v_gene: TRBV27
d_gene: TRBD2
CDR3nt: TGTGCCAGCAGTTTCTTACTAGCGGGAGGTTCAGATACGCAGTATTTT
CDR3aa: CASSFLLAGGSDTQYF

j_gene: TRBJ2-2
len: 16
abundance: NA
v_gene: TRBV5-4
d_gene: NA
CDR3nt: TGTGCCAGCAGCTTGAAACGGGAGCTGGACACCGGGGAGCTGTTTTTT
CDR3aa: CASSLKRELDTGELFF

j_gene: TRBJ2-1
len: 15
abundance: few
v_gene: TRBV6-5
d_gene: TRBD2
CDR3nt: TGTGCCAGCAGACCAACTAGCGGGAGGTGGGGTGAGCAGTTCTTC
CDR3aa: CASRPTSGRWGEQFF

j_gene: TRBJ1-1
len: 9
abundance: NA
v_gene: TRBV6-5
d_gene: NA
CDR3nt: TGTGCCCTGGGGGGGACCGCTTTCTTT
CDR3aa: CALGGTAFF

j_gene: TRBJ2-3
len: 11
abundance: NA
v_gene: TRBV2
d_gene: NA
CDR3nt: TGTGCCAGCCTTCCGAGAGATACGCAGTATTTT
CDR3aa: CASLPRDTQYF

j_gene: TRBJ2-6
len: 18
abundance: NA
v_gene: TRBV25-1
d_gene: NA
CDR3nt: TGTGCCAGCAGCGAGAGGGGCAGTTTTATCTCTGGGGCCAACGTCCTGACTTTC
CDR3aa: CASSERGSFISGANVLTF

j_gene: TRBJ2-1
len: 15
abundance: NA
v_gene: TRBV2
d_gene: TRBD1
CDR3nt: TGTGCCAGCTGGACAGGTCTCACTTCCTACAATGAGCAGTTCTTC
CDR3aa: CASWTGLTSYNEQFF

j_gene: TRBJ1-1
len: 13
abundance: NA
v_gene: TRBV5-4
d_gene: NA
CDR3nt: TGTGCCAGCAGCCTGACTGGTAACACTGAAGCTTTCTTT
CDR3aa: CASSLTGNTEAFF

j_gene: TRBJ2-4
len: 19
abundance: once
v_gene: TRBV9
d_gene: NA
CDR3nt: TGTGCCAGCAGAAAATCGCGGCCAGAATGGAATTTAGCCAAAAACATTCAGTACTTC
CDR3aa: CASRKSRPEWNLAKNIQYF

j_gene: TRBJ2-1
len: 16
abundance: NA
v_gene: TRBV9
d_gene: TRBD2
CDR3nt: TGTGCCAGCAGCGTACATAGCGGGAAGTTGGGAAATGAGCAGTTCTTC
CDR3aa: CASSVHSGKLGNEQFF

j_gene: TRBJ2-7
len: 14
abundance: NA
v_gene: TRBV9
d_gene: NA
CDR3nt: TGTGCCAGCAGCGCCCGACAGTCCGGGAACGAGCAGTACTTC
CDR3aa: CASSARQSGNEQYF

j_gene: TRBJ1-1
len: 14
abundance: NA
v_gene: TRBV2
d_gene: NA
CDR3nt: TGTGCCGGACTAAGACACTTTATGAACACTGAAGCTTTCTTT
CDR3aa: CAGLRHFMNTEAFF

j_gene: TRBJ2-3
len: 16
abundance: NA
v_gene: TRBV27
d_gene: NA
CDR3nt: TGTGCCAGCAGTTTCAGAGTAATGTCAGGCGCAGATACGCAGTATTTT
CDR3aa: CASSFRVMSGADTQYF

j_gene: TRBJ2-7
len: 14
abundance: NA
v_gene: TRBV5-1
d_gene: TRBD1
CDR3nt: TGCGCCAGCAGCTTGTTGACAGGGACCTACGAGCAGTACTTC
CDR3aa: CASSLLTGTYEQYF

j_gene: TRBJ2-3
len: 17
abundance: NA
v_gene: TRBV21-1
d_gene: NA
CDR3nt: TGTGCCAGCAGCAAAGGGTTTGGGGGCGAGGGGGCAGATACGCAGTATTTT
CDR3aa: CASSKGFGGEGADTQYF

j_gene: TRBJ1-5
len: 15
abundance: NA
v_gene: TRBV4-1
d_gene: NA
CDR3nt: TGCGCCAGCAGCCAAGACGCAGGAGGCAATCAGCCCCAGCATTTT
CDR3aa: CASSQDAGGNQPQHF

j_gene: TRBJ1-1
len: 15
abundance: few
v_gene: TRBV13
d_gene: NA
CDR3nt: TGTGCCAGCAGCTTAGGCCGGAGAGGGGGCACTGAAGCTTTCTTT
CDR3aa: CASSLGRRGGTEAFF

j_gene: TRBJ2-5
len: 16
abundance: NA
v_gene: TRBV5-1
d_gene: TRBD1
CDR3nt: TGCGCCAGCAGCCTCAGGGGGCGGACGTACCAAGAGACCCAGTACTTC
CDR3aa: CASSLRGRTYQETQYF

j_gene: TRBJ2-1
len: 15
abundance: NA
v_gene: TRBV27
d_gene: NA
CDR3nt: TGTGCCAGCAGCCCCTATAGCGGTCCTGGGAATGAGCAGTTCTTC
CDR3aa: CASSPYSGPGNEQFF

j_gene: TRBJ1-5
len: 16
abundance: NA
v_gene: TRBV29-1
d_gene: TRBD1
CDR3nt: TGCAGCGTTTCAGAGACAGGGGGGTTAGGCAATCAGCCCCAGCATTTT
CDR3aa: CSVSETGGLGNQPQHF

j_gene: TRBJ2-1
len: 16
abundance: few
v_gene: TRBV4-2
d_gene: TRBD1
CDR3nt: TGTGCCAGCAGCCGCTTACAGGGGCATTCTTACAATGAGCAGTTCTTC
CDR3aa: CASSRLQGHSYNEQFF

j_gene: TRBJ2-1
len: 16
abundance: once
v_gene: TRBV9
d_gene: TRBD1
CDR3nt: TGTGCCAGCAGCGACGGGACAGGGGGGTTTGTAGATGAGCAGTTCTTC
CDR3aa: CASSDGTGGFVDEQFF

j_gene: TRBJ2-1
len: 14
abundance: NA
v_gene: TRBV9
d_gene: TRBD2
CDR3nt: TGTGCCAGCAGCGTAGGGACTAGTACGTCTGAGCAGTTCTTC
CDR3aa: CASSVGTSTSEQFF

j_gene: TRBJ1-2
len: 13
abundance: NA
v_gene: TRBV6-5
d_gene: TRBD1
CDR3nt: TGTGCCAGCAGTTGGGACAGGGGTTACGGCTACACCTTC
CDR3aa: CASSWDRGYGYTF